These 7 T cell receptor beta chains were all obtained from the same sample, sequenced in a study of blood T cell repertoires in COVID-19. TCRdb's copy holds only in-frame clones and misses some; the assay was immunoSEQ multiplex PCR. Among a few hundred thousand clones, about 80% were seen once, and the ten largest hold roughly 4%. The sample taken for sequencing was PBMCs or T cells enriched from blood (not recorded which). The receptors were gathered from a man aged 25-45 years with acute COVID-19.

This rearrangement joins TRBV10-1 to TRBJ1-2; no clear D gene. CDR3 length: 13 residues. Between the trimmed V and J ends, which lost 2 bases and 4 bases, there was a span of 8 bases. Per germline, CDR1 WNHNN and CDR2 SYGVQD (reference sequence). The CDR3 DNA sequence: TGCGCCAGCAGTGAGGGGCGATTCTATGGCTACACCTTC. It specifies CASSEGRFYGYTF.

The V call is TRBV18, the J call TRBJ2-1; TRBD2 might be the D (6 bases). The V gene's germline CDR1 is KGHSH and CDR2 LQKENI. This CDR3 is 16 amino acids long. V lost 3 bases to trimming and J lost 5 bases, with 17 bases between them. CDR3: CASSPASGGMDNEQFF. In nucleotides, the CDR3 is TGTGCCAGCTCACCGGCTTCTGGCGGGATGGACAATGAGCAGTTCTTC.

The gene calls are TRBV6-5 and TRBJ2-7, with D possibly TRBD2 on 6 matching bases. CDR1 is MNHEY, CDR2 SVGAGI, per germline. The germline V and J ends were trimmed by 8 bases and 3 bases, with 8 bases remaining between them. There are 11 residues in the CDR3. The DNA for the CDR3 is TGTGCCAGCGGGACTGACTACGAGCAGTACGTC. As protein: CASGTDYEQYV.

CDR3 DNA sequence: TGTGCCAGCAGCGGGGGGAGCGGGAGCTCCTACAATGAGCAGTTCTTC. It encodes CASSGGSGSSYNEQFF. V gene TRBV9 combines with J gene TRBJ2-1; 8 positions agree with TRBD2. The CDR3 is made up of 16 amino acids. CDR1 SGDLS and CDR2 YYNGEE come from the germline V gene. V was clipped by 3 bases and J by 0 bases; unmatched bases: 5.

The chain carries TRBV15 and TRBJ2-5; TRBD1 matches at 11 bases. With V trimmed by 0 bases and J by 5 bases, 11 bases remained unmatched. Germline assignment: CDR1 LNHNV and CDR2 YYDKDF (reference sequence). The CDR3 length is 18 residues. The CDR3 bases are TGTGCCACCAGCAGAGATTCCGGGACAGGGGGACGGTGGGAGACCCAGTACTTC. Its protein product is CATSRDSGTGGRWETQYF. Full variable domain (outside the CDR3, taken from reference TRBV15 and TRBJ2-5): DAMVIQNPRYQVTQFGKPVTLSCSQTLNHNVMYWYQQKSSQAPKLLFHYYDKDFNNEADTPDNFQSRRPNTSFCFLDIRSPGLGDTAMYLCATSRDSGTGGRWETQYFGPGTRLLVL.

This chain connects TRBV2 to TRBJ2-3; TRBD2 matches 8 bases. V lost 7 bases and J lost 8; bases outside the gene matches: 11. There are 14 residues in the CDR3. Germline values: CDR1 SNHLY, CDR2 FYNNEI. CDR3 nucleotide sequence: TGTGCCAGCACCGGGACTAGAGAGCATAGTACGCAGTATTTT. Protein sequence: CASTGTREHSTQYF.

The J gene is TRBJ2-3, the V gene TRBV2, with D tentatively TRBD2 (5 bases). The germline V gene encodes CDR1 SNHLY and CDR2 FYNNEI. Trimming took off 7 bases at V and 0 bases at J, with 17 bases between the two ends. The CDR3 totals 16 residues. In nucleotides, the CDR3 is TGTGCCAGCACCTTGAGGGCAGCCACTAGCACAGATACGCAGTATTTT. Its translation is CASTLRAATSTDTQYF.